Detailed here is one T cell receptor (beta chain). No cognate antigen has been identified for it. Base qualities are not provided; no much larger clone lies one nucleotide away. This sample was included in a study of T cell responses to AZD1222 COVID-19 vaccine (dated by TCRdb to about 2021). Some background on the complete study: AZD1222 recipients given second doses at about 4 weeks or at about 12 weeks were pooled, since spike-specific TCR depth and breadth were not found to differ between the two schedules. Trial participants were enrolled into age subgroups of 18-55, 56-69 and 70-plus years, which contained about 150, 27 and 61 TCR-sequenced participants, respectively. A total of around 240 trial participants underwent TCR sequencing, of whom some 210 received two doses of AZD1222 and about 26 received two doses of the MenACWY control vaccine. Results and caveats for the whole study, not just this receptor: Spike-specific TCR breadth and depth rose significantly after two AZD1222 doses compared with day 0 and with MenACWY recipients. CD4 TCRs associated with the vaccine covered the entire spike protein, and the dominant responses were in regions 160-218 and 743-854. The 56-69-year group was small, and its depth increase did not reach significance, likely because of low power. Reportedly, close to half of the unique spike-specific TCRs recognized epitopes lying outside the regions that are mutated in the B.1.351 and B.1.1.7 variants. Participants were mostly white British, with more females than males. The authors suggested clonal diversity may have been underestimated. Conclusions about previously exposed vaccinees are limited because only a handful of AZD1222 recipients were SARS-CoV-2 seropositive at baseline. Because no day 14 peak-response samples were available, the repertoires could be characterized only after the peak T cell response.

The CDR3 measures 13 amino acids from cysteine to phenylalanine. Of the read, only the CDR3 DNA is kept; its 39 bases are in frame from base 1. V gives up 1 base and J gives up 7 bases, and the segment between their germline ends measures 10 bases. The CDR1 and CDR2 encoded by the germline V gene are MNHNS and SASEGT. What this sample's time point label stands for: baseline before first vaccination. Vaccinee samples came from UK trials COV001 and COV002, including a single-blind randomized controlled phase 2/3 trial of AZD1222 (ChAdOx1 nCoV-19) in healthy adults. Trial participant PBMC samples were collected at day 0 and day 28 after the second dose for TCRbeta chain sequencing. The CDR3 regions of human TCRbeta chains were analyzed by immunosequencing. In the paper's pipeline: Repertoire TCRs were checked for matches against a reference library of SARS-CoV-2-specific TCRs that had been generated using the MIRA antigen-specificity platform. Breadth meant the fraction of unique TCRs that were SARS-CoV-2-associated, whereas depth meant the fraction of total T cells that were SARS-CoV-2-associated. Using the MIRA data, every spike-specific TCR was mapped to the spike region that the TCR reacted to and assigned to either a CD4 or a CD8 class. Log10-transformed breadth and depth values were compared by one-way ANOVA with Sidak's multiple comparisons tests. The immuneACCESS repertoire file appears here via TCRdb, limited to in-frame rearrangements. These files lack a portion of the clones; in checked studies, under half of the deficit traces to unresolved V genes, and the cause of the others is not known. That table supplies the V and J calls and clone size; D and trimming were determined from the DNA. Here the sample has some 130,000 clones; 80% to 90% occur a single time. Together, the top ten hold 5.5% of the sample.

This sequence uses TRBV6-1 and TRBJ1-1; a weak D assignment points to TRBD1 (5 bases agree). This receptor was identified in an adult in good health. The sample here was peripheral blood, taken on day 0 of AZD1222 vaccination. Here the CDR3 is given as CASSEGGVVEAFF. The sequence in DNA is TGTGCCAGCAGTGAAGGGGGCGTAGTTGAAGCTTTCTTT.